A selection of T cell receptor beta chains follows, all from one sample in a study of cytomegalovirus exposure and HLA in healthy donors. Using immunoSEQ multiplex PCR, the repertoire was profiled, and TCRdb retains in-frame clones only, with some absent. This table has fewer than 200,000 clones, around 80% appearing once. The specimen was PBMCs. These receptors all come from a man between 18 and 29 years old in good health and CMV-seronegative. CDR3s include the opening cysteine and the closing phenylalanine or tryptophan.

TRBJ2-7 TRBV28 CASSEPGLAGAQEDYEQYF
TRBJ2-7 TRBV6-6 CASSAHLGSYEQYF
TRBJ2-1 TRBV10-3 CAIGTSGDNEQFF
TRBJ2-1 TRBV2 CASSSGLAGVGEQFF
TRBJ2-1 TRBV7-9 CSSSLYSRLADYNEQFF
TRBJ2-1 TRBV7-7 CASSLGYRDEQFF
TRBJ2-3 TRBV20-1 CSAITDTQYF
TRBJ2-3 TRBV25-1 CASSVPFSVGTQYF
TRBJ2-1 TRBV19 CASSIEGLAAVFRSEQFF
TRBJ1-6 TRBV5-6 CASAAADSPLHF
TRBJ2-1 TRBV7-8 CASSLAREWNEQFF
TRBJ2-2 TRBV18 CASSRIGRGAGELFF
TRBJ2-5 TRBV28 CASSAGLAEGETQYF
TRBJ1-5 TRBV6-5 CASSYSRGHHQPQHF
TRBJ2-2 TRBV18 CASSPAGPNTGELFF
TRBJ2-2 TRBV6-6 CASSLAIGELFF
TRBJ1-2 TRBV4-3 CASSRRSDTYGYTF
TRBJ1-1 TRBV10-3 CAISTGEAEAFF
TRBJ2-7 TRBV5-4 CASSWDSDYEQYF
TRBJ1-2 TRBV5-6 CASSPRGGMGGYTF
TRBJ2-7 TRBV27 CASSHIAGGRYEQYF
TRBJ2-5 TRBV15 CATSMEGFTQYF
TRBJ1-1 TRBV2 CASRDRDTEAFF
TRBJ2-7 TRBV27 CASSRQLAGGRDEQYF
TRBJ2-7 TRBV12-5 CASGADTGMPLEQYF
TRBJ1-2 TRBV7-9 CASSPIVGYGYTF
TRBJ2-3 TRBV19 CASSGFGGAASFPTDTQYF
TRBJ2-5 TRBV10-1 CASSPGTSGSGAQYF
TRBJ1-6 TRBV30 CASDGNGTPLHF
TRBJ2-2 TRBV5-1 CASSSPGLAGTRNTGELFF
TRBJ2-2 TRBV6-5 CASSYASGTGELFF
TRBJ1-3 TRBV25-1 CARTDITGNTIYF
TRBJ2-7 TRBV10-1 CASSPGLAASYEQYF
TRBJ2-1 TRBV7-2 CASRRDRGAGPDNEQFF
TRBJ2-7 TRBV19 CASTTCAGRASYEQYF
TRBJ2-7 TRBV7-9 CASSRRQSYEQYF
TRBJ2-7 TRBV23-1 CASSQDSGTGGGEQYF
TRBJ1-2 TRBV27 CASSFPFEKNHGYTF
TRBJ2-5 TRBV27 CASSFLGDQETQYF
TRBJ1-4 TRBV4-1 CASSQGQGPPNEKLFF
TRBJ2-7 TRBV6-1 CASELPGQSYEQYF
TRBJ2-4 TRBV5-8 CASSFPGTSGPRKYF
TRBJ1-1 TRBV5-6 CASSLAGQGPPANTEAFF